This T cell receptor (beta chain) derives from a study of blood T cell repertoires in COVID-19. Across the whole study: T cells, B-cell-depleted T cells, or PBMCs provided the cDNA or gDNA that served as material.

This CDR3 is built from 13 residues. V lost 4 bases to trimming and J lost 1 base, with 10 bases between them. CDR1 is SQVTM and CDR2 is ANQGSEA in the germline V gene. Authors' processing steps: Estimated nucleated cell counts came from reference gene primer amplification. Sequencing was performed with immunoSEQ multiplex PCR; in TCRdb, only in-frame clones are kept and a portion is missing. V and J calls and clone size are as listed in that table; D and trimming were resolved from the DNA. Of about 99,000 clones listed, roughly 89% are singletons. This chain uses TRBV29-1 with TRBJ1-1, with D unresolved. The receptor comes from a man aged 65 to 85 with active or convalescent COVID-19. Sequencing used peripheral blood. The CDR3 spells CSVGQAGNTEAFF. Here the CDR3 DNA reads TGCAGCGTTGGTCAGGCGGGGAACACTGAAGCTTTCTTT.